The 10 T cell receptor beta chains given below trace back to one sample, sequenced in a study of T cells in Graves' hyperthyroidism and ophthalmopathy. Amplification targeted TCR beta CDR3 regions from RNA transcripts. RT-PCR in the first round (using the HTBI primer set) targeted the TCR CDR3. TCRdb used MiXCR to reprocess the multiplex PCR reads, holding one entry per CDR3 protein. The data contain hundreds of thousands of distinct CDR3 sequences, roughly a fifth of them singletons. The sequenced sample was blood. Receptor source: a man in his fifties or sixties with Graves' ophthalmopathy.

The rearrangement uses TRBV19 and TRBJ2-7, with D possibly being TRBD1 or TRBD2 (6 bases each). Germline CDR1 LNHDA, CDR2 SQIVND (reference sequence). CDR3 size: 14 residues. Trimming removed 10 bases at V and 2 bases at J, with 18 bases between. The CDR3 DNA sequence: TGTGCCACCAAGGCCAAGGGGGGTGCCTACGAGCAGTACTTC. Translation gives CATKAKGGAYEQYF.

The chain couples TRBV7-9 to TRBJ1-4; D remains ambiguous. CDR1 SEHNR and CDR2 FQNEAQ come from the germline V gene (reference sequence). The CDR3 consists of 13 residues. The ends were cut back, 10 bases at V and 0 bases at J, with 9 bases in the middle. In DNA, the CDR3 is TGTGCCATTGAGGATACAACTAATGAAAAACTGTTTTTT. Its protein is CAIEDTTNEKLFF. The complete variable domain, with remaining parts taken from reference TRBV7-9 and TRBJ1-4, reads DTGVSQNPRHKITKRGQNVTFRCDPISEHNRLYWYRQTLGQGPEFLTYFQNEAQLEKSRLLSDRFSAERPKGSFSTLEIQRTEQGDSAMYLCAIEDTTNEKLFFGSGTQLSVL.

The chain couples TRBV11-2 to TRBJ2-7; 8 bases are shared with TRBD2. This CDR3 has 18 amino acids. V shed 7 bases and J 3 bases; nucleotides not matched to a gene: 20. Germline V lookup: CDR1 SGHAT, CDR2 FQNNGV. CDR3 sequence (DNA): TGTGCCAGCACCACATCCGTCCAGCGGGAGAGGGCCCACTACGAGCAGTACTTC. Protein sequence: CASTTSVQRERAHYEQYF.

The V call is TRBV14, the J call TRBJ2-2; a weak D match, TRBD2 (5 bases). Germline CDR1 reads SGHDN; CDR2 reads FVKESK. This CDR3 comprises 14 residues. V was shortened by 2 bases and J by 5 bases, with 9 bases between the two germline ends. In nucleotides, the CDR3 is TGTGCCAGCAGCCAACTTCGGGGTACCGGGGAGCTGTTTTTT. Amino acid sequence: CASSQLRGTGELFF.

This clonotype has ten or more counts. This chain joins TRBV20-1 and TRBJ2-7, with D perhaps TRBD2 (7 bases). The CDR3 loop spans 14 amino acids. With 5 bases removed from V and 4 bases from J, the gap between germline ends came to 18 bases. CDR1 and CDR2 from the germline V gene are DFQATT and SNEGSKA (reference sequence). Here the CDR3 DNA reads TGCAGTGCTCTGCTTGGGGGAGGGGGGTACGAGCAGTACTTC. This gives the protein CSALLGGGGYEQYF.

This clonotype appeared many times. This chain joins TRBV2 and TRBJ1-2; 9 bases map to TRBD1. Germline CDR1 SNHLY, CDR2 FYNNEI. The J segment lost 4 bases and the V segment lost 10 bases, leaving 7 bases of the junction unmatched. CDR3 length: 13 amino acids. The CDR3 here is CATMRDRAYGYTF. The CDR3, as DNA: TGTGCCACGATGCGGGACAGGGCCTATGGCTACACCTTC.

J is TRBJ1-4 and V is TRBV7-6, with unresolved D. The CDR3 runs to 16 residues. Germline CDR1 SGHVS, CDR2 FNYEAQ. V shed 3 bases and J shed 4 bases, with 15 bases lying between them. CDR3 sequence: CASSFPNPVLNEKLFF. The CDR3 DNA is TGTGCCAGCAGCTTCCCCAACCCTGTCCTTAATGAAAAACTGTTTTTT. Full variable domain (remainder filled in from reference TRBV7-6 and TRBJ1-4): GAGVSQSPRYKVTKRGQDVALRCDPISGHVSLYWYRQALGQGPEFLTYFNYEAQQDKSGLPNDRFSAERPEGSISTLTIQRTEQRDSAMYRCASSFPNPVLNEKLFFGSGTQLSVL.

In its sample, this clonotype was seen a few times. V gene TRBV5-8 combines with J gene TRBJ1-5; D unresolved. The germline V and J ends were trimmed by 6 bases and 9 bases, with 16 bases remaining between them. Germline values: CDR1 SGHTS, CDR2 YDEGEE. This CDR3 spans 13 amino acids. CDR3 amino acids: CASIKENKLPQHF. As DNA, the CDR3 is TGTGCCAGCATCAAAGAAAACAAACTGCCCCAGCATTTT.

This clonotype showed up just a few times. The chain has TRBV18 and TRBJ2-5, with D perhaps matching TRBD1 (6 bases). CDR3 size: 16 residues. Between the trimmed V and J ends, which lost 2 bases and 2 bases, there was a span of 15 bases. CDR1 KGHSH and CDR2 LQKENI come from the germline V gene. CDR3 DNA: TGTGCCAGCTCACCAGTTCTTACAGGGAATCAAGAGACCCAGTACTTC. Translation: CASSPVLTGNQETQYF. Supplemented by reference TRBV18 and TRBJ2-5, the full variable domain reads NAGVMQNPRHLVRRRGQEARLRCSPMKGHSHVYWYRQLPEEGLKFMVYLQKENIIDESGMPKERFSAEFPKEGPSILRIQQVVRGDSAAYFCASSPVLTGNQETQYFGPGTRLLVL.

This clonotype was observed at least ten times. The chain joins TRBV11-2 to TRBJ2-2; D is perhaps TRBD1 or TRBD2 (6 bases each). CDR3 length: 14 amino acids. Germline V gene data show CDR1 as SGHAT and CDR2 as FQNNGV. V lost 5 bases to trimming and J lost 8 bases, with 15 bases between them. The chain's CDR3 is CASSQTRGEGELFF. The CDR3 DNA reads TGTGCCAGCAGCCAGACAAGGGGGGAAGGGGAGCTGTTTTTT.